The 27 T cell receptor beta chains in this list originate from one sample, sequenced in a study of blood T cell repertoires in COVID-19 (dated by TCRdb to the early 2020s). Library method: the immunoSEQ multiplex PCR assay. TCRdb took this table from immuneACCESS and kept in-frame rearrangements with V and J called. Such tables lack part of the clones; where checked against another copy, unresolved V genes explain under half of the gap, and the rest is unexplained. This sample lists 200,000 to 300,000 clones; roughly 90% were detected once. 7.2% of the sample lies in the top ten. The sequenced material came from peripheral blood. Receptors were obtained from a man between 60 and 70 years old who had recovered from COVID-19.

The V and J genes are TRBV15 and TRBJ1-4; TRBD1 aligns across 9 bases. Germline trimming cut 3 bases from V and 7 bases from J; bases unmatched to any gene: 3. Per germline, CDR1 LNHNV and CDR2 YYDKDF (reference sequence). The CDR3 is 14 residues long. The CDR3 sequence is CATSRGQGREKLFF. As DNA, the CDR3 is TGTGCCACCAGCAGGGGACAGGGACGTGAAAAACTGTTTTTT.

CDR3 coding DNA: TGTGCCAGCAGCTCTGGGGCCCACTATGGCTACACCTTC. It yields the protein CASSSGAHYGYTF. The V gene is TRBV27, the J gene TRBJ1-2; possibly TRBD1 for D (5 bases). Looked up from germline, CDR1 is MNHEY and CDR2 is SMNVEV (reference sequence). The CDR3 has 13 amino acids. V was pared by 6 bases and J by 3 bases, with 11 bases between.

The genes are TRBV25-1 and TRBJ1-6; D is ambiguous. The V gene's germline CDR1 is MGHDK and CDR2 SYGVNS. The CDR3 sequence is 12 residues long. Trimming shortened V by 3 bases and J by 13 bases, and 10 bases separated the two germline ends. The CDR3 reads CASSELTAPLHF. The CDR3 coding sequence is TGTGCCAGCAGTGAGTTGACTGCCCCCCTCCACTTT.

The chain links TRBV14 to TRBJ2-2; D call uncertain. The CDR3 runs 14 residues. Germline CDR1 is SGHDN and CDR2 is FVKESK. Trimming stripped 4 bases from V and 1 base from J, with 7 bases between. For the CDR3, the DNA is TGTGCCAGCAGCCGCTCGCGGAACACCGGGGAGCTGTTTTTT. It is translated as CASSRSRNTGELFF.

The rearrangement uses TRBV7-2 and TRBJ2-1; 11 bases map to TRBD1. Per the germline V gene, CDR1 is SGHTA and CDR2 is FQGNSA. The length of the CDR3 is 13 residues. J lost 14 bases, V lost 2 bases, and 5 bases had no gene match. CDR3 protein: CASSLLDRGRKFF. In nucleotides, the CDR3 is TGTGCCAGCAGCTTATTGGACAGGGGGCGAAAGTTCTTC.

In this sample, this clone turned up once. The chain combines TRBV9 with TRBJ1-4; D might be TRBD1 (5 bases). Germline V gene data show CDR1 as SGDLS and CDR2 as YYNGEE. Trimming stripped 2 bases from V and 8 bases from J, with 10 bases between. The CDR3 spans 13 residues. The CDR3 nucleotides are TGTGCCAGCAGCGTGGGGACTATCGAAAAACTGTTTTTT. Translating gives CASSVGTIEKLFF. The whole variable domain, remainder taken from reference TRBV9 and TRBJ1-4, is DSGVTQTPKHLITATGQRVTLRCSPRSGDLSVYWYQQSLDQGLQFLIQYYNGEERAKGNILERFSAQQFPDLHSELNLSSLELGDSALYFCASSVGTIEKLFFGSGTQLSVL.

This sequence joins TRBV28 and TRBJ2-2; TRBD1 agrees at 7 bases. V was clipped by 4 bases and J by 4 bases; unmatched bases: 9. This CDR3 region has 16 residues. Germline values: CDR1 MDHEN, CDR2 SYDVKM. The CDR3 sequence: CASSSQTGMGTGELFF. As DNA, the CDR3 is TGTGCCAGCAGTTCACAGACAGGGATGGGCACCGGGGAGCTGTTTTTT.

The V gene is TRBV12-3 or TRBV12-4, the J gene TRBJ1-1; 7 nucleotides line up with TRBD1. V trimming: 6 bases; J trimming: 5 bases; junction bases outside the gene matches: 6. This CDR3 is built from 13 residues. The CDR3 coding sequence is TGTGCCAGCAGCCTGGACAGGACGACTGAAGCTTTCTTT. Its translation: CASSLDRTTEAFF.

This chain uses TRBV18 with TRBJ1-5; 8 bases line up with TRBD1. CDR1 KGHSH and CDR2 LQKENI come from the germline V gene. The CDR3 loop spans 17 amino acids. V trimming: 6 bases; J trimming: 1 base; junction bases outside the gene matches: 11. CDR3 sequence reads: CASSQTQGAWSNQPQHF. The CDR3 DNA reads TGTGCCAGCTCGCAAACTCAGGGGGCTTGGAGCAATCAGCCCCAGCATTTT.

J is TRBJ2-2 and V is TRBV19; D is uncertain. Germline CDR1 LNHDA, CDR2 SQIVND (reference sequence). This CDR3 comprises 16 residues. Trimming left V 3 bases short and J 1 base short, with 12 bases between. The DNA of the CDR3 is TGTGCCAGTAGTATGAGACGGCAGGAGAACACCGGGGAGCTGTTTTTT. Encoded protein: CASSMRRQENTGELFF.

The J gene is TRBJ2-3, the V gene TRBV27; 9 positions match TRBD1. CDR3 length: 15 residues. Germline V gene lookup returns CDR1 MNHEY and CDR2 SMNVEV (reference sequence). Trimming cost V 4 bases and J 5 bases; bases outside gene matches: 7. The CDR3 here is CASSSDRGIGDTQYF. As DNA, the CDR3 is TGTGCCAGCAGTTCGGACAGGGGAATCGGAGATACGCAGTATTTT.

About this clone: The junction shows a germline mismatch at one end, possibly a read error. The chain combines TRBV6-1 with TRBJ2-1, with 8 bases identical to TRBD2. CDR3 length equals 15 residues. Germline CDR1 MNHNS, CDR2 SASEGT. The CDR3 DNA is TGTGCCAGCAGTCAAGCGGGGGCCAATTACAATGAGCAGTTCTTC. The encoded protein is CASSQAGANYNEQFF.

This clone was observed a few times. This chain joins TRBV24-1 and TRBJ1-1, with D possibly TRBD1 on 5 matching bases. Trimming took 6 bases from V and 6 from J, leaving 13 bases between them. Germline V lookup: CDR1 KGHDR, CDR2 SFDVKD. CDR3 size: 13 residues. In DNA form, the CDR3 reads TGTGCCACCAGTAGCGGGGGGGTCGCTGAAGCTTTCTTT. Protein sequence: CATSSGGVAEAFF.

This clone came up a few times. The rearrangement links TRBV2 to TRBJ2-1; 13 bases agree with TRBD2. Trimming at V came to 6 bases and at J to 0 bases, leaving 17 bases not matched to a gene. The CDR3 sequence is 21 residues long. Germline V lookup: CDR1 SNHLY, CDR2 FYNNEI. CDR3 protein: CASRLRTSGGQLPSSYNEQFF. For the CDR3, the DNA is TGTGCCAGCAGATTAAGGACTAGCGGGGGCCAACTCCCCAGCTCCTACAATGAGCAGTTCTTC.

The chain is built from TRBV11-2 and TRBJ1-1; tentatively, D is TRBD1 (5 bases). The germline V and J ends were trimmed by 5 bases and 9 bases, with 19 bases remaining between them. This CDR3 is 14 amino acids long. Germline CDR1 reads SGHAT; CDR2 reads FQNNGV. CDR3: CASSGNTGLFQAFF. In DNA, the CDR3 is TGTGCCAGCAGCGGGAATACGGGACTTTTTCAAGCTTTCTTT.

CDR3 sequence: CARSAQGAGATNEKLFF. The CDR3 coding sequence is TGTGCCAGAAGCGCCCAGGGTGCTGGAGCAACTAATGAAAAACTGTTTTTT. V usage is TRBV5-3 and J usage is TRBJ1-4; D might be TRBD1 (5 bases). TRBV5-3 is filed as an ORF, its function uncertain. V shed 4 bases and J shed 0 bases, with 16 bases lying between them. CDR3 length: 17 residues.

The chain has TRBV5-1 and TRBJ1-2; D is ambiguous. The V and J ends lost 5 bases and 2 bases respectively, with 7 bases between them. Germline assignment: CDR1 SGHRS and CDR2 YFSETQ. The CDR3 is 12 amino acids. The DNA for the CDR3 is TGCGCCAGCAGGGCGGGGAACTATGGCTACACCTTC. Translating it yields CASRAGNYGYTF.

A single count supports this clone. The rearrangement uses TRBV5-1 and TRBJ1-5; TRBD1 agrees at 8 bases. There are 14 residues in the CDR3. Germline trimming cut 3 bases from V and 4 bases from J; bases unmatched to any gene: 3. CDR1 SGHRS and CDR2 YFSETQ come from the germline V gene. For the CDR3, the DNA is TGCGCCAGCAGCTGGGGGACAGGAAATCAGCCCCAGCATTTT. This encodes CASSWGTGNQPQHF.

J is TRBJ2-2 and V is TRBV23-1; TRBD2 might be the D (7 bases). TRBV23-1 is flagged as an ORF with uncertain function. The CDR3 has 16 amino acids. Trimming shortened V by 6 bases and J by 3 bases, and 17 bases separated the two germline ends. The CDR3 reads CASSPRGANYTGELFF. The CDR3 DNA is TGCGCCAGCAGCCCCCGGGGGGCGAATTACACCGGGGAGCTGTTTTTT.

The genes are TRBV5-1 and TRBJ2-2; D is possibly TRBD1 (5 bases). CDR1 is SGHRS and CDR2 is YFSETQ in the germline V gene. The V and J ends lost 3 bases and 6 bases respectively, with 9 bases between them. This CDR3 contains 13 residues. DNA for the CDR3: TGCGCCAGCAGCTCCAGGGTAGCCGGGGAGCTGTTTTTT. Its translation is CASSSRVAGELFF.

The chain uses TRBV20-1 and TRBJ1-6; 8 bases match TRBD1. V trimming: 3 bases; J trimming: 5 bases; junction bases outside the gene matches: 6. Germline CDR1 is DFQATT and CDR2 is SNEGSKA (reference sequence). This CDR3 has 15 amino acids. The CDR3: CSASKGQVDNSPLHF. For the CDR3, the DNA is TGCAGTGCTAGTAAGGGACAGGTCGATAATTCACCCCTCCACTTT.

V usage is TRBV7-9 and J usage is TRBJ1-5; 10 bases match TRBD1. The V segment lost 8 bases and the J segment 3 bases; nucleotides outside the gene matches: 7. Germline V gene lookup returns CDR1 SEHNR and CDR2 FQNEAQ (reference sequence). CDR3 size: 15 residues. The CDR3 is CASDRGQGDNQPQHF. In DNA form, the CDR3 reads TGTGCCAGCGATCGCGGACAGGGGGACAATCAGCCCCAGCATTTT.

The rearrangement uses TRBV19 and TRBJ2-2; D perhaps matches TRBD1 (5 bases). This CDR3 is 14 amino acids long. Deletions cut 6 bases from V and 1 base from J, with 9 bases between. CDR1 and CDR2 from the germline V gene are LNHDA and SQIVND (reference sequence). CDR3 sequence reads: CASREQVNTGELFF. CDR3 sequence (DNA): TGTGCCAGTAGAGAACAGGTGAACACCGGGGAGCTGTTTTTT.

The chain couples TRBV5-1 to TRBJ2-7, with TRBD2 matching 7 bases. Germline CDR1 reads SGHRS; CDR2 reads YFSETQ. The ends lost 5 bases at V and 4 bases at J; junction bases unmatched: 9. The CDR3 extends over 14 amino acids. Here the CDR3 reads CASSLYRGEYEQYF. The DNA for the CDR3 is TGCGCCAGCAGTTTATATCGGGGGGAGTACGAGCAGTACTTC.

The chain uses TRBV5-1 and TRBJ1-1, with a possible D match to TRBD1 (5 bases). CDR1 and CDR2 from the germline V gene are SGHRS and YFSETQ. V shed 1 base and J shed 7 bases, with 8 bases lying between them. CDR3 size: 12 residues. CDR3 coding DNA: TGCGCCAGCAGCTTGCCAGGGTTTGAAGCTTTCTTT. This codes for CASSLPGFEAFF.

The V and J genes are TRBV7-2 and TRBJ1-1; D is unclear. The CDR3 loop spans 14 amino acids. Germline V CDR1 and CDR2: SGHTA, FQGNSA. The ends were cut back, 1 base at V and 11 bases at J, with 17 bases in the middle. The CDR3 spells CASSLGAIASQAFF. Written as DNA, the CDR3 is TGTGCCAGCAGCTTAGGGGCGATCGCATCGCAGGCTTTCTTT.

The rearrangement uses TRBV20-1 and TRBJ2-3; D might be TRBD2 (6 bases). The germline gives CDR1 DFQATT, CDR2 SNEGSKA (reference sequence). CDR3 length equals 17 residues. Trimming removed 3 bases from V and 5 bases from J, with 24 bases in between. This CDR3 is CSASGVVAGRSGDTQYF. For the CDR3, the DNA is TGCAGTGCTAGTGGTGTTGTGGCGGGGAGGTCGGGAGATACGCAGTATTTT.